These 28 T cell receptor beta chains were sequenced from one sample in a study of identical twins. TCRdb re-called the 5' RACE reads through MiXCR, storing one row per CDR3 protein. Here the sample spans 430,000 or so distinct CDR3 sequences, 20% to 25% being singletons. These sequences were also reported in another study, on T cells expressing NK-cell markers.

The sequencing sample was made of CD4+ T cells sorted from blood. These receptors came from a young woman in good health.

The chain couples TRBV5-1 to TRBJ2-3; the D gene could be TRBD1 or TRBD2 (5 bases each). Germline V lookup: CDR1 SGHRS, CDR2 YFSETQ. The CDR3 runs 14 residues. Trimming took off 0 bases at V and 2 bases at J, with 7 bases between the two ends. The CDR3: CASSLGGVTDTQYF. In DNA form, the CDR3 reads TGCGCCAGCAGCTTGGGAGGGGTCACAGATACGCAGTATTTT. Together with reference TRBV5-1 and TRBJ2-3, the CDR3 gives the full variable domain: KAGVTQTPRYLIKTRGQQVTLSCSPISGHRSVSWYQQTPGQGLQFLFEYFSETQRNKGNFPGRFSGRQFSNSRSEMNVSTLELGDSALYLCASSLGGVTDTQYFGPGTRLTVL.

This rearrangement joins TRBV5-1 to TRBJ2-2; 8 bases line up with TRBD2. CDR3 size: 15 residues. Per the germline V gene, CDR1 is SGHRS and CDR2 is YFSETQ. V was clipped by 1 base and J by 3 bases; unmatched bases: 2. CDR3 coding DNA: TGCGCCAGCAGCTTGAGCGGGGGCCACACCGGGGAGCTGTTTTTT. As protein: CASSLSGGHTGELFF.

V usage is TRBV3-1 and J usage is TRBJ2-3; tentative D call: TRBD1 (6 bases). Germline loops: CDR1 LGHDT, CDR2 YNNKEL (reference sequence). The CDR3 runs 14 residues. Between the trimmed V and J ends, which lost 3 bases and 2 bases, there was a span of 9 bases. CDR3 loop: CASSHRTVTDTQYF. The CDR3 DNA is TGTGCCAGCAGCCATCGGACAGTCACAGATACGCAGTATTTT.

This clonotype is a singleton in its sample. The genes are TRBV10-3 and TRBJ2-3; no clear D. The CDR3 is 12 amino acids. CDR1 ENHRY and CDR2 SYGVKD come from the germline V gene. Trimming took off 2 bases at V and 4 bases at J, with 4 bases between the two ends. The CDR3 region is CAISEGADTQYF. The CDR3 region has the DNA TGTGCCATCAGTGAGGGGGCAGATACGCAGTATTTT.

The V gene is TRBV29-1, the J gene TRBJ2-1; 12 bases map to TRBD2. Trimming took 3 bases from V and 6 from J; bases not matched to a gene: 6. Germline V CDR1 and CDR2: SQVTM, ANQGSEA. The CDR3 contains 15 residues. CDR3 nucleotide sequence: TGCAGCGTTGAGGCCCCTAGCGGGAGGGCCAATGAGCAGTTCTTC. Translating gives CSVEAPSGRANEQFF.

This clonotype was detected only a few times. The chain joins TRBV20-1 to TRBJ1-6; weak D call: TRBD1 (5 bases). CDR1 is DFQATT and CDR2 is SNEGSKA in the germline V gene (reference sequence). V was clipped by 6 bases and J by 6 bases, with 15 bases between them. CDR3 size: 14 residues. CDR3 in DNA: TGCAGTGCATTGTCGGACATCATTAATTCACCCCTCCACTTT. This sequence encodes CSALSDIINSPLHF.

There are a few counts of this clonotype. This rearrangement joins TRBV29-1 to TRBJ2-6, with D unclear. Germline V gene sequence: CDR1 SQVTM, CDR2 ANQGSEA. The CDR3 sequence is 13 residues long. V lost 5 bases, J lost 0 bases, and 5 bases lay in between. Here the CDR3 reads CSVRSSGANVLTF. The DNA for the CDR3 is TGCAGCGTTAGGTCCTCTGGGGCCAACGTCCTGACTTTC.

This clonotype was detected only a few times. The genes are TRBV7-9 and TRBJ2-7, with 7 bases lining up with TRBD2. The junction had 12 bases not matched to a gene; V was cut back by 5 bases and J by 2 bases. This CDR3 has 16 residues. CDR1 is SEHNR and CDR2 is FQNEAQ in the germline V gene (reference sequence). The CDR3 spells CASSLVGGITAYEQYF. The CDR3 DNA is TGTGCCAGCAGCCTGGTCGGGGGGATTACCGCCTACGAGCAGTACTTC.

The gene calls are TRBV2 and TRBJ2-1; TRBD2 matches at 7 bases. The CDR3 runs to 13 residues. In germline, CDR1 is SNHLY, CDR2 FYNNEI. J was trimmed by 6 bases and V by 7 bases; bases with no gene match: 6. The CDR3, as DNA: TGTGCCAGCAACCGGGGGGAGATCAATGAGCAGTTCTTC. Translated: CASNRGEINEQFF.

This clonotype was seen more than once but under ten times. The DNA of the CDR3 is TGTGCCAGCAGTCTTGAACTAGCGGTGATCTACAATGAGCAGTTCTTC. This encodes CASSLELAVIYNEQFF. This chain links TRBV12-3 or TRBV12-4 with TRBJ2-1; TRBD2 matches at 8 bases. CDR3 length: 16 residues. V dropped 5 bases and J dropped 3; count of bases not matched to a gene: 9.

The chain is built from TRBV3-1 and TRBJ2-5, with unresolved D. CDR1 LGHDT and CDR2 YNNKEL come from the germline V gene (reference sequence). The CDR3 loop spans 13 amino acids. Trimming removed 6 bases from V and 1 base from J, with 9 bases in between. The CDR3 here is CASSYRAQETQYF. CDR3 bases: TGTGCCAGCAGTTATAGGGCCCAAGAGACCCAGTACTTC.

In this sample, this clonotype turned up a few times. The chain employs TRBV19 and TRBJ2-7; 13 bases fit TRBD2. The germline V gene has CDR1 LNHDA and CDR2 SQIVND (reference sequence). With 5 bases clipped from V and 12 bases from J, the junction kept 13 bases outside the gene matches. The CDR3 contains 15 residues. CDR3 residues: CASSFGLAGEGVRYF. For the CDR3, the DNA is TGTGCCAGTAGTTTCGGACTAGCGGGAGAAGGTGTTCGGTACTTC.

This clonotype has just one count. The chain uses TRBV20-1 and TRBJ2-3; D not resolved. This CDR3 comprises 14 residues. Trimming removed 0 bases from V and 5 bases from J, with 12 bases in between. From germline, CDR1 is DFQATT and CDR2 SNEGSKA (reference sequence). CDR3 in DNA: TGCAGTGCTAGAGATGGTACAGTTCAAGATACGCAGTATTTT. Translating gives CSARDGTVQDTQYF.

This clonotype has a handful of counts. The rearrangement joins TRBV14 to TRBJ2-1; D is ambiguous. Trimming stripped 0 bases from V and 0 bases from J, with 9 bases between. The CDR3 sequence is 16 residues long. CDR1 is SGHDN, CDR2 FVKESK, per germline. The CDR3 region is CASSQDRRNSYNEQFF. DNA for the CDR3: TGTGCCAGCAGCCAAGATCGGAGAAACTCCTACAATGAGCAGTTCTTC.

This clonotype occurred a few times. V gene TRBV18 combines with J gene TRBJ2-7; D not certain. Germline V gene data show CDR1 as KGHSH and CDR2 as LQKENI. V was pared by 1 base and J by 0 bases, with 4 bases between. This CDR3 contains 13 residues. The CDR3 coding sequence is TGTGCCAGCTCACCACAGAGCTCCTACGAGCAGTACTTC. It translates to CASSPQSSYEQYF.

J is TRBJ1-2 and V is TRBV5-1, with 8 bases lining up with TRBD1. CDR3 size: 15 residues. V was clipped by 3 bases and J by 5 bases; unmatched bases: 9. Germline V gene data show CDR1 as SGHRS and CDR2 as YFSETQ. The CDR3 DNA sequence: TGCGCCAGCAGCTCGGCCGGGACAGGATATTATGGCTACACCTTC. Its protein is CASSSAGTGYYGYTF.

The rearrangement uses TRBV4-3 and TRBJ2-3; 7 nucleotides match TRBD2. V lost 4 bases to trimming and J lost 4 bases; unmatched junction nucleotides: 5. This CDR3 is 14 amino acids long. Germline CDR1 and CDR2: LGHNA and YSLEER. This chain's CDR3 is CASSPGGSADTQYF. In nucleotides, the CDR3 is TGCGCCAGCAGCCCGGGCGGGAGTGCAGATACGCAGTATTTT.

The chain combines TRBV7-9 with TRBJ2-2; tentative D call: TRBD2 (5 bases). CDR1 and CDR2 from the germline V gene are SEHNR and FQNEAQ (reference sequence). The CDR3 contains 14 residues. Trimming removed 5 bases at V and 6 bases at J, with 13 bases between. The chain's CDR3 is CASSLYGESGELFF. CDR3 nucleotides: TGTGCCAGCAGCCTATATGGGGAGTCCGGGGAGCTGTTTTTT.

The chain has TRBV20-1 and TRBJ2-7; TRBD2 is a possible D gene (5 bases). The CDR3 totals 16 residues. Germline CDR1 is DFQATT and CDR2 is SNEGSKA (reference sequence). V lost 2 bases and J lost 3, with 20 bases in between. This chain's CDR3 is CSARSLLAGSLYEQYF. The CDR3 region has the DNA TGCAGTGCTAGATCCTTACTGGCGGGCAGTCTCTACGAGCAGTACTTC.

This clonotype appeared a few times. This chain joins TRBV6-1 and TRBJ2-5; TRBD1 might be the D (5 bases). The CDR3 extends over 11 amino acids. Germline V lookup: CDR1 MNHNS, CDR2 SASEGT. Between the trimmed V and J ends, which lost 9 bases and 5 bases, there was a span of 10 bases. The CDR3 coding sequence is TGTGCCAGTGGACACTACGAGACCCAGTACTTC. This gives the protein CASGHYETQYF.

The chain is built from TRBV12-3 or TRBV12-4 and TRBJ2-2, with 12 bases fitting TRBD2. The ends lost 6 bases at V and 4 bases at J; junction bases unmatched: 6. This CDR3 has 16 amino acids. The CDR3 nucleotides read TGTGCCAGCAGGATGGGACTAGCGGGCGCCACCGGGGAGCTGTTTTTT. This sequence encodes CASRMGLAGATGELFF.

The CDR3 coding sequence is TGCAGTGCCCCACGCGGGGCAGGGGGTTTCGAGCAGTACTTC. Amino acids: CSAPRGAGGFEQYF. The V and J genes are TRBV20-1 and TRBJ2-7; a weak D match, TRBD1 (7 bases). The CDR3 is 14 residues long. Per the germline V gene, CDR1 is DFQATT and CDR2 is SNEGSKA (reference sequence). V lost 6 bases and J lost 6, with 21 bases in between.

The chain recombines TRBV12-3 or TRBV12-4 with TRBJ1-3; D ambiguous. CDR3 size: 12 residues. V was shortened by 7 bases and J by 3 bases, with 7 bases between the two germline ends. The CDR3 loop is CASNEDGNTIYF. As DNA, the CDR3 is TGTGCCAGCAACGAGGATGGAAACACCATATATTTT.

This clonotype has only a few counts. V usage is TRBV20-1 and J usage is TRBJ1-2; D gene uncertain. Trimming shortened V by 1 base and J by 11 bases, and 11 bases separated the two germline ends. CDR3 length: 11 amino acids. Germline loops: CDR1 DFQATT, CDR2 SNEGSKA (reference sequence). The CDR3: CSARALDGYTF. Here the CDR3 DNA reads TGCAGTGCTAGAGCCCTCGACGGATACACCTTC.

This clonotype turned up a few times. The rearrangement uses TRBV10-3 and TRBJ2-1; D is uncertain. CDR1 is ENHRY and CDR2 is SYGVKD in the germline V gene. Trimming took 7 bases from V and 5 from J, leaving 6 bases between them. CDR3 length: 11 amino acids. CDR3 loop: CAIIKNNEQFF. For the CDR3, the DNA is TGTGCCATCATCAAAAACAATGAGCAGTTCTTC.

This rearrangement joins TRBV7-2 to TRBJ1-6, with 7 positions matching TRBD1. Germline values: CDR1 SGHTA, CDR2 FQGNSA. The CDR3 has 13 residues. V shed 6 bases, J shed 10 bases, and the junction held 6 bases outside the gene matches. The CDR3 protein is CASRTGAGSPLHF. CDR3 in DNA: TGTGCCAGCAGAACAGGGGCAGGGTCACCCCTCCACTTT.

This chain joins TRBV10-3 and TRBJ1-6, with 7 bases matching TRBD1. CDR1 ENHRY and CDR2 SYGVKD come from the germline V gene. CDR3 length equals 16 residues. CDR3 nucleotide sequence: TGTGTCATGACGGGCCAGGGGGATGATAGGAATTCACCCCTCCACTTT. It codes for CVMTGQGDDRNSPLHF.

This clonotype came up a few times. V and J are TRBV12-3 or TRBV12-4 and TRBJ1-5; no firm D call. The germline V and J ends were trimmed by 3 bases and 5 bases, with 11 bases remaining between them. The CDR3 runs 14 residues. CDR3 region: CASSFVGGDQPQHF. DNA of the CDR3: TGTGCCAGCAGTTTTGTTGGCGGGGATCAGCCCCAGCATTTT.